The 25 T cell receptor beta chains reported below all come from one sample, sequenced in a study of CD8 T cells in ankylosing spondylitis (dated by TCRdb to about 2017). General study outcomes and caveats: A TCR beta motif of fewer than 10 highly homologous amino acid variants appeared characteristic of blood from ankylosing spondylitis patients.

Their antigens are not known. Library preparation was by 5' RACE. TCRdb records Illumina HiSeq 2500 as the sequencer. The public sequencing data were trimmed at Q25 with fastp and processed into clonotypes with MiXCR by TCRdb, which kept only in-frame beta chains. One record per CDR3 amino acid sequence lists the most common genes and DNA. Recorded for this sample are a few hundred thousand distinct CDR3 sequences; about a fifth of them occurred a single time. The top ten constitute about 16% of the sample. The sequencing input was blood, either unsorted or a sorted T cell fraction (not recorded which). All receptors come from a male donor with ankylosing spondylitis.

The genes are TRBV7-2 and TRBJ1-2; TRBD1 agrees at 9 bases. The germline gives CDR1 SGHTA, CDR2 FQGNSA. The CDR3 consists of 14 residues. V trimming: 1 base; J trimming: 7 bases; junction bases outside the gene matches: 4. CDR3 DNA: TGTGCCAGCAGCTTAGGTACAGGGGGCCGTGGCTACACCTTC. Encoded protein: CASSLGTGGRGYTF.

The J gene is TRBJ2-3, the V gene TRBV28; the D gene is possibly TRBD1 (6 bases). V dropped 8 bases and J dropped 2 bases, with 11 bases sitting between them. This CDR3 spans 13 amino acids. Germline loops: CDR1 MDHEN, CDR2 SYDVKM. This CDR3 is CASCKGDTDTQYF. In DNA, the CDR3 is TGTGCCAGCTGTAAGGGGGACACAGATACGCAGTATTTT.

This clonotype was seen a handful of times. This rearrangement joins TRBV4-1 to TRBJ1-4, with D possibly being TRBD1 (5 bases). Trimming took 10 bases from V and 4 from J, leaving 16 bases between them. CDR3 size: 14 residues. The germline V gene has CDR1 MGHRA and CDR2 YSYEKL. CDR3 in amino acids: CATHRGVHNEKLFF. CDR3 in DNA: TGCGCCACCCATAGAGGGGTCCATAATGAAAAACTGTTTTTT.

This chain connects TRBV19 to TRBJ2-5, with D tentatively TRBD1 (6 bases). CDR1 LNHDA and CDR2 SQIVND come from the germline V gene (reference sequence). V lost 1 base, J lost 4 bases, and 10 bases lay in between. The CDR3 loop spans 14 amino acids. This chain's CDR3 is CASSIVQGGETQYF. CDR3 in DNA: TGTGCCAGTAGTATAGTACAGGGCGGAGAGACCCAGTACTTC.

CDR3 DNA: TGCAGCGTCCTACAGGGTGGAAACACTGAAGCTTTCTTT. Protein sequence: CSVLQGGNTEAFF. The rearrangement links TRBV29-1 to TRBJ1-1; D is possibly TRBD1 (6 bases). The V end lost 6 bases, the J end lost 2 bases, and 13 bases lay between the germline ends. The germline gives CDR1 SQVTM, CDR2 ANQGSEA. The CDR3 contains 13 residues.

The gene calls are TRBV6-5 and TRBJ2-3; TRBD1 agrees at 8 bases. The CDR3 is 15 residues long. Germline lookup yields CDR1 MNHEY and CDR2 SVGAGI. V gave up 6 bases and J gave up 6 bases; unmatched junction bases: 11. The CDR3 loop reads CASSYSRTGRDTQYF. CDR3 in DNA: TGTGCCAGCAGCTATAGTAGGACAGGGCGGGATACGCAGTATTTT.

The count of this clonotype is one. The chain is built from TRBV7-9 and TRBJ2-5; no clear D gene. The CDR3 sequence is 14 residues long. Looked up from germline, CDR1 is SEHNR and CDR2 is FQNEAQ (reference sequence). V lost 3 bases, J lost 2 bases, and 10 bases lay in between. Here the CDR3 DNA reads TGTGCCAGCAGCTTGTCCGAGTGGCAAGAGACCCAGTACTTC. Translating gives CASSLSEWQETQYF.

There are a few counts of this clonotype. The V and J genes are TRBV20-1 and TRBJ2-2; perhaps TRBD2 as D (5 bases). V shed 2 bases and J shed 7 bases, with 11 bases lying between them. Per germline, CDR1 DFQATT and CDR2 SNEGSKA (reference sequence). This CDR3 contains 13 residues. In DNA form, the CDR3 reads TGCAGTGCTAGACGCCTAGCAGTCGGGGAGCTGTTTTTT. Its protein product is CSARRLAVGELFF.

This clonotype was seen only a few times. The CDR3 loop reads CASSLTSGRALPGELFF. CDR3 in DNA: TGCGCCAGCAGCTTGACTAGCGGGAGGGCCCTCCCCGGGGAGCTGTTTTTT. V usage is TRBV5-1 and J usage is TRBJ2-2; 13 bases are shared with TRBD2. There are 17 residues in the CDR3. V dropped 1 base and J dropped 6; count of bases not matched to a gene: 6. CDR1 and CDR2 (germline): SGHRS, YFSETQ.

This clonotype was seen ten or more times. The gene calls are TRBV7-2 and TRBJ2-3, with TRBD2 identical over 11 bases. Germline CDR1 is SGHTA and CDR2 is FQGNSA. J lost 6 bases, V lost 3 bases, and 11 bases had no gene match. The CDR3 runs to 17 residues. CDR3 sequence: CASSFLAGGGRRDTQYF. CDR3 coding DNA: TGTGCCAGCAGCTTTCTAGCGGGAGGAGGTAGGCGGGATACGCAGTATTTT.

Only a few counts were recorded for this clonotype. One end of the junction fails to match germline, which may point to a read error. The rearrangement uses TRBV7-8 and TRBJ2-1, with D maybe TRBD2 (5 bases). From germline, CDR1 is SGHVS and CDR2 FQNEAQ. The CDR3 is made up of 18 amino acids. CDR3 sequence reads: CASSLSRTLDNSHNEQFF. In DNA, the CDR3 is TGTGCCAGCAGCTTAAGCCGGACTCTTGATAACTCCCACAATGAGCAGTTCTTC.

This clonotype has more than one count but fewer than ten. The V call is TRBV2, the J call TRBJ2-3; D ambiguous. Trimming took 6 bases from V and 1 from J, leaving 11 bases between them. The CDR3 contains 14 residues. Looked up from germline, CDR1 is SNHLY and CDR2 is FYNNEI. The CDR3 bases are TGTGCCAGCAGACGACTGTCAGGCACAGATACGCAGTATTTT. The encoded protein is CASRRLSGTDTQYF.

This clonotype turned up a few times. The chain combines TRBV12-3 or TRBV12-4 with TRBJ1-5, with TRBD1 identical over 11 bases. The J segment lost 6 bases and the V segment lost 5 bases, leaving 9 bases of the junction unmatched. This CDR3 has 16 amino acids. This CDR3 is CASSPPGTGGFQPQHF. The CDR3 DNA is TGTGCCAGCAGTCCCCCCGGGACAGGGGGATTTCAGCCCCAGCATTTT.

In this sample, this clonotype turned up a few times. The V and J genes are TRBV5-1 and TRBJ1-6, with 7 bases fitting TRBD1. Per the germline V gene, CDR1 is SGHRS and CDR2 is YFSETQ. The CDR3 length is 16 residues. V shed 0 bases and J 0 bases; nucleotides not matched to a gene: 0. The CDR3 DNA is TGCGCCAGCAGCTTGGCAGGGGGCTCCTATAATTCACCCCTCCACTTT. It codes for CASSLAGGSYNSPLHF. Full variable domain (missing parts from reference TRBV5-1 and TRBJ1-6): KAGVTQTPRYLIKTRGQQVTLSCSPISGHRSVSWYQQTPGQGLQFLFEYFSETQRNKGNFPGRFSGRQFSNSRSEMNVSTLELGDSALYLCASSLAGGSYNSPLHFGNGTRLTVT.

As to this clonotype: This could be a read error, since a much larger clone is one nucleotide away. The chain links TRBV7-9 to TRBJ2-1; tentatively, D is TRBD2 (5 bases). The V gene's germline CDR1 is SEHNR and CDR2 FQNEAQ (reference sequence). The CDR3 is 15 amino acids. V lost 5 bases and J 3 bases, leaving 14 bases between the germline ends. CDR3 amino acids: CASSPQRSFYNEQFF. The CDR3 region has the DNA TGTGCCAGCAGCCCTCAGCGGAGCTTCTACAATGAGCAGTTCTTC. The variable domain in full, with the rest retrieved from reference TRBV7-9 and TRBJ2-1, is DTGVSQNPRHKITKRGQNVTFRCDPISEHNRLYWYRQTLGQGPEFLTYFQNEAQLEKSRLLSDRFSAERPKGSFSTLEIQRTEQGDSAMYLCASSPQRSFYNEQFFGPGTRLTVL.

There are a few counts of this clonotype. V usage is TRBV7-2 and J usage is TRBJ1-3, with 10 bases identical to TRBD1. The CDR3 runs 16 residues. The V and J ends lost 1 base and 4 bases, in that order; junction bases with no gene match: 4. CDR1 and CDR2 from the germline V gene are SGHTA and FQGNSA. CDR3: CASSLVGQGIGNTIYF. The CDR3, as DNA: TGTGCCAGCAGCTTAGTGGGACAGGGGATCGGAAACACCATATATTTT.

The chain combines TRBV5-1 with TRBJ2-1, with TRBD2 matching 15 bases. Trimming took 4 bases from V and 7 from J; bases not matched to a gene: 6. This CDR3 is built from 16 residues. Germline V gives CDR1 SGHRS, CDR2 YFSETQ. CDR3 sequence: CASSTWTSGRDNEQFF. The CDR3 nucleotides read TGCGCCAGCAGCACCTGGACTAGCGGGAGGGATAATGAGCAGTTCTTC.

This clonotype has a handful of counts. The chain combines TRBV18 with TRBJ1-3, with a tentative D call TRBD1 (6 bases). Germline V lookup: CDR1 KGHSH, CDR2 LQKENI. This CDR3 has 15 amino acids. Trimming left V 3 bases short and J 2 bases short, with 11 bases between. The CDR3 bases are TGTGCCAGCTCACCTACAGGGTTAACTGGAAACACCATATATTTT. Residues: CASSPTGLTGNTIYF.

This clonotype showed up just a few times. The rearrangement links TRBV5-1 to TRBJ2-7, with 11 bases matching TRBD2. This CDR3 spans 14 amino acids. The germline gives CDR1 SGHRS, CDR2 YFSETQ. Trimming cost V 5 bases and J 5 bases; bases outside gene matches: 6. The CDR3 DNA reads TGCGCCAGCAGGATCACTAGCGGGAGCGACGAGCAGTACTTC. Translating it yields CASRITSGSDEQYF.

In its sample, this clonotype was seen a few times. This rearrangement joins TRBV18 to TRBJ2-2; TRBD2 agrees at 11 bases. V shed 4 bases and J 5 bases; nucleotides not matched to a gene: 6. The CDR3 consists of 16 residues. Per germline, CDR1 KGHSH and CDR2 LQKENI. DNA of the CDR3: TGTGCCAGCTCACAGCGGACTAGCGGGCGAACCGGGGAGCTGTTTTTT. Amino acid sequence: CASSQRTSGRTGELFF.

This clonotype was detected a few times. The rearrangement uses TRBV27 and TRBJ2-2; D possibly corresponds to TRBD1 (6 bases). The V end lost 5 bases, the J end lost 3 bases, and 10 bases lay between the germline ends. Germline V CDR1 and CDR2: MNHEY, SMNVEV (reference sequence). CDR3 length equals 14 residues. The CDR3 DNA reads as TGTGCCAGCAGTCCCACAGGGTACACCGGGGAGCTGTTTTTT. Translated: CASSPTGYTGELFF.

The chain joins TRBV5-1 to TRBJ2-1; 7 nucleotides match TRBD2. The CDR3 runs to 15 residues. Per germline, CDR1 SGHRS and CDR2 YFSETQ. Trimming cost V 0 bases and J 5 bases; bases outside gene matches: 5. As DNA, the CDR3 is TGCGCCAGCAGCTTGGGTGGGGGGGACGACAATGAGCAGTTCTTC. Encoded protein: CASSLGGGDDNEQFF.

This clonotype was found a few times. V usage is TRBV12-3 or TRBV12-4 and J usage is TRBJ1-6, with TRBD1 as a possible D gene (5 bases). V lost 6 bases to trimming and J lost 9 bases, with 18 bases between them. The CDR3 covers 15 residues. The CDR3 coding sequence is TGTGCCAGCAGCGAGCCCGGAGGGGAGAGTTCACCCCTCCACTTT. It encodes CASSEPGGESSPLHF.

This clonotype was counted a few times. V is TRBV5-1 and J is TRBJ2-3, with 9 bases matching TRBD1. This CDR3 has 15 residues. The germline CDR1 and CDR2 sequences are SGHRS and YFSETQ. V lost 1 base, J lost 4 bases, and 4 bases stayed unmatched. CDR3 sequence: CASSLRTGVSDTQYF. The CDR3 coding sequence is TGCGCCAGCAGCTTGAGGACAGGGGTATCAGATACGCAGTATTTT.

This clonotype has more than one count but fewer than ten. J is TRBJ1-2 and V is TRBV6-1, with 8 positions matching TRBD1. CDR1 is MNHNS, CDR2 SASEGT, per germline. The length of the CDR3 is 14 residues. The junction had 10 bases not matched to a gene; V was cut back by 6 bases and J by 7 bases. DNA of the CDR3: TGTGCCAGCAGCCCCACCCGGACAGGGCTTGGCTACACCTTC. This sequence encodes CASSPTRTGLGYTF.